The next 14 T cell receptor beta chains were all read from a single sample in a study of Ad26.COV2.S vaccination and SARS-CoV-2 variants. Produced via immunoSEQ multiplex PCR; TCRdb's table is partial and in-frame only. The data contain hundreds of thousands of clones, about 90% of them singletons. Treatment: roughly 19 received Ad26.COV2.S at low or high dose, single or two shots; several received placebo; per-sample allocation not given. Day 63 after the first vaccine or placebo injection was the time point for sampling. Sample: peripheral blood, taken in a trial of Ad26.COV2.S vaccine versus placebo. These receptors came from a person between 18 and 60 years old who received the Ad26.COV2.S COVID-19 vaccine or a placebo.

The chain combines TRBV7-3 with TRBJ2-3; tentatively, D is TRBD2 (6 bases). CDR1 is SGHTA and CDR2 is FQGTGA in the germline V gene. Between the trimmed V and J ends, which lost 1 base and 0 bases, there was a span of 11 bases. The CDR3 runs to 16 residues. CDR3 amino acids: CASSLMGLTSTDTQYF. The CDR3 coding sequence is TGTGCCAGCAGCTTAATGGGACTTACTAGCACAGATACGCAGTATTTT.

The chain has TRBV11-2 and TRBJ2-7, with D uncertain. Germline V lookup: CDR1 SGHAT, CDR2 FQNNGV. CDR3 length: 13 amino acids. Trimming stripped 5 bases from V and 3 bases from J, with 11 bases between. The CDR3 sequence: CASSRSENYEQYF. The CDR3 region has the DNA TGTGCCAGCAGCCGGAGTGAAAACTACGAGCAGTACTTC.

The chain recombines TRBV27 with TRBJ1-5; D gene uncertain. Germline loops: CDR1 MNHEY, CDR2 SMNVEV (reference sequence). The CDR3 has 15 amino acids. V lost 8 bases to trimming and J lost 0 bases, with 14 bases between them. The CDR3 reads CASRVVPYSNQPQHF. In DNA form, the CDR3 reads TGTGCCAGCCGGGTAGTACCATATAGCAATCAGCCCCAGCATTTT.

The gene calls are TRBV10-1 and TRBJ1-3, with D possibly matching TRBD1 (5 bases). Trimming removed 0 bases at V and 2 bases at J, with 5 bases between. The germline V gene encodes CDR1 WNHNN and CDR2 SYGVQD (reference sequence). The CDR3 sequence is 14 residues long. This CDR3 is CASSESGAGNTIYF. The CDR3 bases are TGCGCCAGCAGTGAGTCGGGGGCTGGAAACACCATATATTTT.

The chain combines TRBV6-5 with TRBJ1-1; 7 bases agree with TRBD1. This CDR3 is 15 amino acids long. The germline CDR1 and CDR2 sequences are MNHEY and SVGAGI. J gave up 0 bases and V 2 bases, and 3 bases lay outside the gene matches. The CDR3 spells CASSYMQGVNTEAFF. The DNA of the CDR3 is TGTGCCAGCAGTTACATGCAGGGGGTGAACACTGAAGCTTTCTTT.

This chain uses TRBV9 with TRBJ2-3; maybe TRBD2 (6 bases). Looked up from germline, CDR1 is SGDLS and CDR2 is YYNGEE. Trimming shortened V by 4 bases and J by 6 bases, and 15 bases separated the two germline ends. CDR3 length equals 14 residues. CDR3 in amino acids: CASSNSGSKDTQYF. Written as DNA, the CDR3 is TGTGCCAGCAGCAATAGCGGATCCAAGGATACGCAGTATTTT.

Of note for this clone: Other nucleotide sequences from this sample produce the same CDR3. The V and J genes are TRBV18 and TRBJ2-3; D not certain. Trimming removed 0 bases from V and 2 bases from J, with 3 bases in between. The CDR3 length is 13 residues. Germline assignment: CDR1 KGHSH and CDR2 LQKENI. CDR3 loop: CASSPPSTDTQYF. CDR3 nucleotide sequence: TGTGCCAGCTCACCACCGTCCACAGATACGCAGTATTTT.

The V gene is TRBV7-2, the J gene TRBJ1-2, with a tentative D call TRBD1 (5 bases). Trimming left V 3 bases short and J 0 bases short, with 17 bases between. The CDR3 contains 17 residues. Germline lookup yields CDR1 SGHTA and CDR2 FQGNSA. CDR3 nucleotides: TGTGCCAGCAGCTTTGGGGACGGTCGGATAGCTAACTATGGCTACACCTTC. Translating it yields CASSFGDGRIANYGYTF.

The chain employs TRBV7-2 and TRBJ2-7, with 8 bases matching TRBD1. This CDR3 has 16 residues. Germline values: CDR1 SGHTA, CDR2 FQGNSA. Losses at the gene ends were 5 bases for V and 2 bases for J; bases not matched to a gene: 11. Here the CDR3 reads CASSLQSQGVPYEQYF. In DNA form, the CDR3 reads TGTGCCAGCAGCCTACAATCACAGGGGGTCCCCTACGAGCAGTACTTC.

The chain recombines TRBV5-4 with TRBJ2-2, with D perhaps TRBD2 (6 bases). V gave up 6 bases and J gave up 1 base, with 16 bases separating them. Germline assignment: CDR1 SGHNT and CDR2 YYREEE (reference sequence). CDR3 length: 16 residues. CDR3 nucleotide sequence: TGTGCCAGCACAAAGGGAGCGGGCCTGAACACCGGGGAGCTGTTTTTT. It translates to CASTKGAGLNTGELFF.

This clone was counted once. The chain recombines TRBV11-2 with TRBJ1-1; 9 bases line up with TRBD1. CDR1 SGHAT and CDR2 FQNNGV come from the germline V gene. The junction had 5 bases not matched to a gene; V was cut back by 5 bases and J by 4 bases. The CDR3 extends over 14 amino acids. The CDR3 protein is CASSRDRVSTEAFF. The CDR3 DNA sequence: TGTGCCAGCAGCCGGGACAGGGTGAGCACTGAAGCTTTCTTT.

This clone was picked up one time. The chain joins TRBV2 to TRBJ2-7; 10 bases align to TRBD2. The germline CDR1 and CDR2 sequences are SNHLY and FYNNEI. J gave up 6 bases and V 6 bases, and 11 bases lay outside the gene matches. This CDR3 is built from 15 residues. Here the CDR3 DNA reads TGTGCCAGCAGGGGGGGGTGGCTAGCGGGAGTCGAGCAGTACTTC. Amino acids: CASRGGWLAGVEQYF. Using reference TRBV2 and TRBJ2-7 for the parts outside the CDR3, the full variable domain is EPEVTQTPSHQVTQMGQEVILRCVPISNHLYFYWYRQILGQKVEFLVSFYNNEISEKSEIFDDQFSVERPDGSNFTLKIRSTKLEDSAMYFCASRGGWLAGVEQYFGPGTRLTVT.

The chain employs TRBV7-2 and TRBJ2-7; D remains ambiguous. The CDR3 loop spans 14 amino acids. Trimming took 5 bases from V and 4 from J, leaving 15 bases between them. Looked up from germline, CDR1 is SGHTA and CDR2 is FQGNSA. This CDR3 is CASSPPGFGYEQYF. In DNA form, the CDR3 reads TGTGCCAGCAGCCCCCCAGGCTTTGGGTACGAGCAGTACTTC.

This clone was detected only a few times. In the same sample, other DNA sequences code for this CDR3. This rearrangement joins TRBV29-1 to TRBJ1-1, with D uncertain. V was shortened by 4 bases and J by 1 base, with 4 bases between the two germline ends. This CDR3 region has 11 residues. The germline gives CDR1 SQVTM, CDR2 ANQGSEA. The CDR3 coding sequence is TGCAGCGTTGTGGAGAACACTGAAGCTTTCTTT. This gives the protein CSVVENTEAFF.